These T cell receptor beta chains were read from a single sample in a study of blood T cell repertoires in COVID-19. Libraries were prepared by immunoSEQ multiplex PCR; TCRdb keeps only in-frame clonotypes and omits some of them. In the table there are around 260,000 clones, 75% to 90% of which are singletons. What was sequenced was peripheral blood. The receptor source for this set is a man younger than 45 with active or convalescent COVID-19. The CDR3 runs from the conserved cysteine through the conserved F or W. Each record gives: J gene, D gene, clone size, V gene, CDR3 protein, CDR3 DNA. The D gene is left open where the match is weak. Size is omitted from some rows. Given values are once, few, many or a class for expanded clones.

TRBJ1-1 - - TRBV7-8 CASSWRDTEAFF TGTGCCAGCAGCTGGCGGGACACTGAAGCTTTCTTT
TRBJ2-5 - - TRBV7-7 CASSGRGGWETQYF TGTGCCAGCAGCGGGAGGGGGGGCTGGGAGACCCAGTACTTC
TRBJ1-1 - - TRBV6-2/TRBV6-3 CASSGGTAEAFF TGTGCCAGCAGTGGAGGGACGGCTGAAGCTTTCTTT
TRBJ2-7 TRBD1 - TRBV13 CASSPDPTGGVPHEQYF TGTGCCAGCAGCCCTGACCCCACAGGGGGCGTTCCCCACGAGCAGTACTTC
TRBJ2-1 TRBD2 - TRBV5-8 CASSYGTSGDNEQFF TGTGCCAGCAGTTACGGGACTAGCGGGGACAATGAGCAGTTCTTC
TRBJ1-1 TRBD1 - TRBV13 CASSPQGFSFGTEAFF TGTGCCAGCAGCCCACAGGGGTTCAGCTTCGGCACTGAAGCTTTCTTT
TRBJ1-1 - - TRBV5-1 CASSLVAQPGTEAFF TGCGCCAGCAGCTTGGTAGCCCAGCCGGGCACTGAAGCTTTCTTT
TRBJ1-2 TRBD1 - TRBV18 CASSRGRPQSGTGQGRGYTF TGTGCCAGCTCACGTGGCCGGCCACAATCGGGGACAGGACAGGGAAGAGGCTACACCTTC
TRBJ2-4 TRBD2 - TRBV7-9 CTSSPSGAVLNIQYF TGTACCAGCAGCCCTAGCGGGGCAGTATTGAACATTCAGTACTTC
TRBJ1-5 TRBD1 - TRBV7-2 CASSLGGTGGRAQHF TGTGCCAGCAGCTTAGGTGGGACAGGGGGCCGAGCCCAGCATTTT
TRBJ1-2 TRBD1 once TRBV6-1 CASSEAWTGRSWDYGYTF TGTGCCAGCAGTGAAGCCTGGACAGGGCGTAGTTGGGACTATGGCTACACCTTC